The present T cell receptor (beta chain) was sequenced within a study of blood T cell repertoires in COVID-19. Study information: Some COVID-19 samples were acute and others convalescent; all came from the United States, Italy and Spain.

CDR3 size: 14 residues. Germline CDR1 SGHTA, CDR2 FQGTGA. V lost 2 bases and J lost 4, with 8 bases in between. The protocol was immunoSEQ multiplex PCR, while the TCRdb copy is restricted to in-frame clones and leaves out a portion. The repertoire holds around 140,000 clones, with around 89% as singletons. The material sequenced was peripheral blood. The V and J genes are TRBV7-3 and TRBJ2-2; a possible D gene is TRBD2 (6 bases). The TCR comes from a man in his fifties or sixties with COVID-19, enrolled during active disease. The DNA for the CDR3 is TGTGCCAGCAGCTTAGGAGGGATCACCGGGGAGCTGTTTTTT. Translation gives CASSLGGITGELFF.